The 2 T cell receptor beta chains given below trace back to one sample, sequenced in a study of B cell selection in AIRE deficiency. Sequenced by immunoSEQ multiplex PCR; TCRdb stores in-frame clones only, minus some. This sample has approximately 24,000 clones, with 80% to 95% found just once. Regulatory T cells were sorted as CD4+CD25hiCD127low/negative. The sequenced sample consisted of CD4+CD25+ Tregs sorted from PBMCs. The source of these receptors is a human donor in good health.

The CDR3 sequence: CASKGLGSGNTIYF. CDR3 in DNA: TGTGCCAGTAAGGGTTTGGGCTCTGGAAACACCATATATTTT. The chain couples TRBV19 to TRBJ1-3; D is undetermined. Trimming removed 7 bases from V and 0 bases from J, with 10 bases in between. Germline values: CDR1 LNHDA, CDR2 SQIVND (reference sequence). The CDR3 extends over 14 amino acids.

The chain has TRBV7-9 and TRBJ1-6; TRBD1 agrees at 8 bases. This CDR3 is 13 amino acids long. Germline V gene data show CDR1 as SEHNR and CDR2 as FQNEAQ (reference sequence). J was trimmed by 12 bases and V by 8 bases; bases with no gene match: 9. The CDR3, as DNA: TGTGCCAGCTCCGGACAGGGAGATTTACCCCTCCACTTT. Its translation is CASSGQGDLPLHF.